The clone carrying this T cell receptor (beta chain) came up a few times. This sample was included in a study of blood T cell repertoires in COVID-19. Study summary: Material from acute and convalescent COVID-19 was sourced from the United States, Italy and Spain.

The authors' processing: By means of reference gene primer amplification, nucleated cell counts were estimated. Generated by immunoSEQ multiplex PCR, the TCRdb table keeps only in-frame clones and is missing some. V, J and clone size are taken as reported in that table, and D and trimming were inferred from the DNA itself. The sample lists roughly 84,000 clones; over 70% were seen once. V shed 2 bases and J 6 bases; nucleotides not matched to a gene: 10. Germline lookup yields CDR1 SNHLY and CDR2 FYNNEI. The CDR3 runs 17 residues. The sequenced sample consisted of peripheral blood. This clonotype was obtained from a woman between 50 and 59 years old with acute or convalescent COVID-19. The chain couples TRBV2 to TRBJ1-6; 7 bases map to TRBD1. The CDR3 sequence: CASSERGRGVGNSPLHF. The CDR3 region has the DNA TGTGCCAGCAGTGAAAGGGGGCGGGGAGTTGGTAATTCACCCCTCCACTTT. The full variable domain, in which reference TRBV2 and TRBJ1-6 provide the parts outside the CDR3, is EPEVTQTPSHQVTQMGQEVILRCVPISNHLYFYWYRQILGQKVEFLVSFYNNEISEKSEIFDDQFSVERPDGSNFTLKIRSTKLEDSAMYFCASSERGRGVGNSPLHFGNGTRLTVT.